This passage covers 14 T cell receptor beta chains from one sample sequenced in a study of cytomegalovirus exposure and HLA in healthy donors. Primers for the PCR totalled 60 Vbeta and 13 Jbeta. TCRdb's copy holds only in-frame clones and misses some; the assay was immunoSEQ multiplex PCR. Altogether 90,000 to 140,000 clones are present, more than 60% being singletons, with the ten largest covering about 5.8%. The sequencing input was PBMCs. These receptors originate from a male donor in good health and CMV-seronegative.

The CDR3 DNA reads TGCGCCAGCAGTGAGTCAAGGGGGCAAGATACGCAGTATTTT. Translating gives CASSESRGQDTQYF. The rearrangement uses TRBV10-1 and TRBJ2-3, with 7 positions matching TRBD1. CDR3 length equals 14 residues. The V segment lost 0 bases and the J segment 5 bases; nucleotides outside the gene matches: 2. The germline V gene encodes CDR1 WNHNN and CDR2 SYGVQD (reference sequence).

The V gene is TRBV4-3, the J gene TRBJ2-7, with 8 bases that match TRBD2. CDR1 and CDR2 from the germline V gene are LGHNA and YSLEER. V gave up 1 base and J gave up 6 bases; unmatched junction bases: 8. This CDR3 has 15 amino acids. The CDR3 DNA reads as TGCGCCAGCAGCCAAGTCTGGGCGGGAGGTCCCGAGCAGTACTTC. Translation gives CASSQVWAGGPEQYF.

This chain joins TRBV15 and TRBJ2-3, with no clear D. This CDR3 region has 12 residues. The germline V and J ends were trimmed by 1 base and 4 bases, with 3 bases remaining between them. Germline CDR1 and CDR2: LNHNV and YYDKDF (reference sequence). The CDR3 sequence: CATSRVSDTQYF. The CDR3 coding sequence is TGTGCCACCAGCAGAGTATCAGATACGCAGTATTTT. Together with reference TRBV15 and TRBJ2-3, the CDR3 gives the full variable domain: DAMVIQNPRYQVTQFGKPVTLSCSQTLNHNVMYWYQQKSSQAPKLLFHYYDKDFNNEADTPDNFQSRRPNTSFCFLDIRSPGLGDTAMYLCATSRVSDTQYFGPGTRLTVL.

The chain employs TRBV4-2 and TRBJ2-7; 9 bases map to TRBD2. Trimming removed 6 bases from V and 2 bases from J; junction bases left unmatched: 11. Germline loops: CDR1 LGHNA, CDR2 YNFKEQ. The CDR3 sequence is 16 residues long. CDR3 sequence (DNA): TGTGCCAGCAGTCGGACGGGCGGGAGGGGGGCCTACGAGCAGTACTTC. Translating it yields CASSRTGGRGAYEQYF.

CDR3 protein: CASSPFQGRAPGYEQYF. CDR3 coding DNA: TGTGCCAGCAGCCCGTTTCAGGGAAGAGCTCCCGGCTACGAGCAGTACTTC. The chain uses TRBV11-2 and TRBJ2-7, with a weak D call TRBD1 (5 bases). The CDR3 totals 17 residues. V was pared by 5 bases and J by 3 bases, with 23 bases between. Germline lookup yields CDR1 SGHAT and CDR2 FQNNGV.

This chain connects TRBV10-2 to TRBJ1-3; D is unresolved. Germline V gives CDR1 WSHSY, CDR2 SAAADI. Trimming removed 7 bases at V and 4 bases at J, with 5 bases between. The CDR3 runs to 11 residues. The CDR3 region is CASTGGNTIYF. The DNA for the CDR3 is TGCGCCAGCACCGGGGGAAACACCATATATTTT.

The chain joins TRBV10-3 to TRBJ2-2; D is possibly TRBD2 (5 bases). The CDR3 consists of 15 residues. Trimming removed 8 bases from V and 5 bases from J, with 18 bases in between. Germline V lookup: CDR1 ENHRY, CDR2 SYGVKD. DNA for the CDR3: TGTGCCATCGGCGAGCGAGCGGCGGGTACCGGGGAGCTGTTTTTT. Translation gives CAIGERAAGTGELFF.

This clone occurred once. The chain has TRBV7-2 and TRBJ2-1; D possibly corresponds to TRBD2 (5 bases). V was pared by 4 bases and J by 2 bases, with 9 bases between. Germline V gene sequence: CDR1 SGHTA, CDR2 FQGNSA. The CDR3 covers 14 residues. CDR3 in amino acids: CASSSLGTYNEQFF. The CDR3 bases are TGTGCCAGCAGCTCACTAGGGACCTACAATGAGCAGTTCTTC.

This chain joins TRBV11-3 and TRBJ1-2; no clear D gene. V lost 5 bases and J lost 4, with 17 bases in between. The CDR3 sequence is 15 residues long. Per the germline V gene, CDR1 is SGHNT and CDR2 is YENEEA. The CDR3 DNA sequence: TGTGCCAGCAGCCAAGTTCCGGAGTCCGTCTATGGCTACACCTTC. It yields the protein CASSQVPESVYGYTF.

The rearrangement links TRBV11-2 to TRBJ1-1; D is possibly TRBD1 (5 bases). Trimming cost V 3 bases and J 3 bases, with 14 bases left between them. The CDR3 runs to 15 residues. CDR1 is SGHAT, CDR2 FQNNGV, per germline. CDR3 loop: CASSLEAGGYTEAFF. CDR3 bases: TGTGCCAGCAGCTTGGAGGCGGGGGGGTACACTGAAGCTTTCTTT.

As regards this clone: An end of the junction differs from the germline gene, which may be a read error. J is TRBJ2-3 and V is TRBV28; TRBD2 is a possible D gene (6 bases). The CDR3 spans 12 residues. Germline V gives CDR1 MDHEN, CDR2 SYDVKM. The CDR3 here is CASSLGTLSSIF. The CDR3 DNA follows: TGTGCCAGCAGTTTAGGGACTCTCTCTTCAATTTTT.

The chain combines TRBV2 with TRBJ1-2; D perhaps matches TRBD1 (5 bases). The length of the CDR3 is 13 residues. The ends were cut back, 4 bases at V and 1 base at J, with 7 bases in the middle. Germline V gene data show CDR1 as SNHLY and CDR2 as FYNNEI. CDR3 coding DNA: TGTGCCAGCAGTGCACAGGTTAACTATGGCTACACCTTC. This encodes CASSAQVNYGYTF. The variable domain in full, with the rest retrieved from reference TRBV2 and TRBJ1-2, is EPEVTQTPSHQVTQMGQEVILRCVPISNHLYFYWYRQILGQKVEFLVSFYNNEISEKSEIFDDQFSVERPDGSNFTLKIRSTKLEDSAMYFCASSAQVNYGYTFGSGTRLTVV.

The chain recombines TRBV10-1 with TRBJ2-7; TRBD1 agrees at 9 bases. Germline values: CDR1 WNHNN, CDR2 SYGVQD (reference sequence). Trimming cost V 3 bases and J 4 bases; bases outside gene matches: 1. The CDR3 runs 13 residues. CDR3 region: CASSEGTGYEQYF. CDR3 sequence (DNA): TGCGCCAGCAGTGAAGGGACAGGGTACGAGCAGTACTTC.

The V and J genes are TRBV5-1 and TRBJ2-3; 11 bases are shared with TRBD2. The J segment lost 2 bases and the V segment lost 4 bases, leaving 3 bases of the junction unmatched. This CDR3 contains 15 residues. CDR1 and CDR2 (germline): SGHRS, YFSETQ. DNA for the CDR3: TGCGCCAGCAGCGAGGGACTAGCGGACACAGATACGCAGTATTTT. Its protein is CASSEGLADTDTQYF.